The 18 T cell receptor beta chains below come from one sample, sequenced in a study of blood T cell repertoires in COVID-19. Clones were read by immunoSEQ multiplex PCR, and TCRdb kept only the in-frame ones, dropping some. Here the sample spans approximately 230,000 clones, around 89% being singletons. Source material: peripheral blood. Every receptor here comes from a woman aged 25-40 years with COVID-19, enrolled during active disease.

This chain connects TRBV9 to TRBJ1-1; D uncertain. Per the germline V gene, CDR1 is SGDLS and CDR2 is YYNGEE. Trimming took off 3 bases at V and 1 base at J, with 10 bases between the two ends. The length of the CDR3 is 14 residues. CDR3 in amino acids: CASSGGVRNTEAFF. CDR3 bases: TGTGCCAGCAGCGGCGGGGTTAGGAACACTGAAGCTTTCTTT.

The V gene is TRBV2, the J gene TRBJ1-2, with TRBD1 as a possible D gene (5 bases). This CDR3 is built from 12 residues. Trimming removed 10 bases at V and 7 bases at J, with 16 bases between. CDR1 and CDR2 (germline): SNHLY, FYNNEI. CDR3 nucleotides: TGTGCCACCGGGGACTCGACAGTTGGCTACACCTTC. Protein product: CATGDSTVGYTF.

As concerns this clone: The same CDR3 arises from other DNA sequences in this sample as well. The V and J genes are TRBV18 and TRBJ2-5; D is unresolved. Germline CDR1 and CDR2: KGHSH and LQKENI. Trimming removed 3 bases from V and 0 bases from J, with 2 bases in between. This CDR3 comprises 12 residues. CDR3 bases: TGTGCCAGCTCACCCAACCAAGAGACCCAGTACTTC. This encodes CASSPNQETQYF.

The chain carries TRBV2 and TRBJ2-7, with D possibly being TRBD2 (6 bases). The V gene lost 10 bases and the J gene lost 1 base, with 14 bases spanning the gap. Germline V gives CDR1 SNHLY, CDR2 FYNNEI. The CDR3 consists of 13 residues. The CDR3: CAIPGLGSYEQYF. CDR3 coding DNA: TGTGCCATCCCGGGACTCGGATCCTACGAGCAGTACTTC.

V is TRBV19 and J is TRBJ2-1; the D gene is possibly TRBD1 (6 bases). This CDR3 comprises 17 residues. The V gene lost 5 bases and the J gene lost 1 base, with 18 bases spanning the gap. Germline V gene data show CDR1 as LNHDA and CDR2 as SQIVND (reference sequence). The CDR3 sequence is CASSLNRALGSYNEQFF. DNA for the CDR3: TGTGCCAGTAGTTTAAACAGGGCCTTAGGGTCCTACAATGAGCAGTTCTTC.

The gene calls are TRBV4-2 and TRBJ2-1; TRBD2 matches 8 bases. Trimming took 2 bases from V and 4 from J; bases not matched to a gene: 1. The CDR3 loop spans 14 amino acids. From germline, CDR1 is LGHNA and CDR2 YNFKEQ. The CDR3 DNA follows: TGTGCCAGCAGCCAACGGGGGGGGTACAATGAGCAGTTCTTC. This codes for CASSQRGGYNEQFF.

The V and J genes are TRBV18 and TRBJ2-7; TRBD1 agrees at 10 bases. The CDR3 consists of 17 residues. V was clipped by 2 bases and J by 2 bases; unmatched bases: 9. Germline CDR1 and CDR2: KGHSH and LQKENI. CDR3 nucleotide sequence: TGTGCCAGCTCACCAAAATTGGGGACAGGGGACCCCTACGAGCAGTACTTC. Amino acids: CASSPKLGTGDPYEQYF.

The CDR3 nucleotides read TGTGCCAGCAGCCAAGATGAGGTAGCGGGGTACGAGCAGTACTTC. It encodes CASSQDEVAGYEQYF. The chain uses TRBV4-2 and TRBJ2-7; the match to TRBD2 covers 8 bases. The V gene's germline CDR1 is LGHNA and CDR2 YNFKEQ. Unmatched junction bases numbered 5, after V lost 0 bases and J lost 4 bases. The CDR3 totals 15 residues.

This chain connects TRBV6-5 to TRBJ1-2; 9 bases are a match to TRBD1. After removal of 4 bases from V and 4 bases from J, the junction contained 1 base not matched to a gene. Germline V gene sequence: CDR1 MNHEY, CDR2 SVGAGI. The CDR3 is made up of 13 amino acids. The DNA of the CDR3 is TGTGCCAGCAGTTGGGACAGGGCCTATGGCTACACCTTC. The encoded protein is CASSWDRAYGYTF.

This CDR3 reads CAWTTGNFFMEQFF. CDR3 bases: TGTGCCTGGACAACAGGGAATTTCTTTATGGAGCAGTTCTTC. The genes are TRBV30 and TRBJ2-1; a weak D match, TRBD1 (6 bases). This CDR3 contains 14 residues. Looked up from germline, CDR1 is GTSNPN and CDR2 is SVGIG (reference sequence). Trimming stripped 4 bases from V and 10 bases from J, with 20 bases between.

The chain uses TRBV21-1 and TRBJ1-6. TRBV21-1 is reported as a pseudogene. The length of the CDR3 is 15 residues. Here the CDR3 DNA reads TGTGCCAGCAGCAAAGTTTCAGGACTGAGGTCACCCCTCCACTTT. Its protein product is CASSKVSGLRSPLHF.

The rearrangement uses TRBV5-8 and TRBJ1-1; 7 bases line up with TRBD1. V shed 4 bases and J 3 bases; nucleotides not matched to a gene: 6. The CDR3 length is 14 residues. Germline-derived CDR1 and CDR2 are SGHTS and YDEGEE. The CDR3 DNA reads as TGTGCCAGCAGCCATGACAGGGCTGACACTGAAGCTTTCTTT. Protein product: CASSHDRADTEAFF.

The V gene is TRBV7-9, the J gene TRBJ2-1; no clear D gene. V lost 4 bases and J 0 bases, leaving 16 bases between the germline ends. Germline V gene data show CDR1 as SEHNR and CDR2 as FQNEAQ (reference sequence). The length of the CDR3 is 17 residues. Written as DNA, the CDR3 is TGTGCCAGCAGCTCCCAATCACTCTCAAGCTCCTACAATGAGCAGTTCTTC. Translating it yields CASSSQSLSSSYNEQFF.

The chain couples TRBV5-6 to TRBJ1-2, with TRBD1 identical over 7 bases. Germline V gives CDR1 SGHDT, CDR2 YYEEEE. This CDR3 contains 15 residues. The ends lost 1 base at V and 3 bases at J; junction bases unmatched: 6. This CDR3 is CASSLRGQRHYGYTF. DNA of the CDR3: TGTGCCAGCAGCTTGCGGGGACAGCGACACTATGGCTACACCTTC.

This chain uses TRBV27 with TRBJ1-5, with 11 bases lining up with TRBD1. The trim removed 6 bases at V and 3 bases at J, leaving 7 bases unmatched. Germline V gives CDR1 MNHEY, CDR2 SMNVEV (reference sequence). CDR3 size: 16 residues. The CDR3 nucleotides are TGTGCCAGCAGCCCCGGGACAGGGGGGTTCAATCAGCCCCAGCATTTT. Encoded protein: CASSPGTGGFNQPQHF.

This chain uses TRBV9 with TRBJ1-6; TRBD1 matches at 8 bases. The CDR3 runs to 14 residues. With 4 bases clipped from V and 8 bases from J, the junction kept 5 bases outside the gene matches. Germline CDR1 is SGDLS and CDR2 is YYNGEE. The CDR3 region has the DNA TGTGCCAGCAGCCAAGGACAGGGTGATTCACCCCTCCACTTT. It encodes CASSQGQGDSPLHF.

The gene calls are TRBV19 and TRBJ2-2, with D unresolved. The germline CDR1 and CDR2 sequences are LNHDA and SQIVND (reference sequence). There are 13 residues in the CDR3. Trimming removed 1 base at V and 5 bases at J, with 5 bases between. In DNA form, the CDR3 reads TGTGCCAGTAGTATAGTCCATACCGGGGAGCTGTTTTTT. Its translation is CASSIVHTGELFF.

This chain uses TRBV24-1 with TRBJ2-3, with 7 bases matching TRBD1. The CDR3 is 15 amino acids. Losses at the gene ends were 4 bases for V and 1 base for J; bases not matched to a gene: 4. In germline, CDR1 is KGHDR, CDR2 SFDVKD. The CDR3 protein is CATSDRTGRTDTQYF. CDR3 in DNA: TGTGCCACCAGTGACCGGACAGGCCGCACAGATACGCAGTATTTT.